The following is a T cell receptor (beta chain) sequence with its context. Its antigen is still unknown. V lost 6 bases and J lost 7; bases outside the gene matches: 11. CDR3 length: 14 amino acids. Germline CDR1 reads MNHEY; CDR2 reads SMNVEV (reference sequence). The people who gave samples were healthy Caucasians from Russia, aged roughly 6 to 100. The sample comes from a study of blood T cells in healthy people across ages. A second roughly 6 to 11 cycle PCR used barcoded and J-beta primers. TCRdb reanalysed the 5' RACE reads using MiXCR and keeps one entry per CDR3 protein. The sample comprises roughly 1,100,000 distinct CDR3 sequences, about 25% of which are singletons, and 0.65% to 0.95% rests with the top ten. Study-wide results and limits: Observed TCR beta diversity showed a strong correlation with the percentage of naive T cells as measured by flow cytometry.

Separately, the same data were catalogued under a study of T cells of mothers and their children. That work states: Three healthy Caucasian mothers, along with their six children, served as the donors.

The chain has TRBV27 and TRBJ2-7; 8 bases agree with TRBD2. Sequencing was performed on blood. This TCR derives from a girl aged 2-10 years in good health. CDR3 sequence: CASSDGLAAGEQYF. The CDR3 DNA is TGTGCCAGCAGCGACGGACTAGCTGCTGGAGAGCAGTACTTC.